The entry below gives a single T cell receptor beta chain sequence along with its context. Its specificity is not known. Extracted RNA was reverse transcribed, and the resulting cDNA served as sequencing template. Generated by immunoSEQ multiplex PCR, the TCRdb table keeps only in-frame clones and is missing some. The sample yields 65,000 to 95,000 clones, roughly 51% seen once. V lost 3 bases and J 0 bases, leaving 13 bases between the germline ends. Per germline, CDR1 SGHDT and CDR2 YYEEEE. This CDR3 spans 15 amino acids. This entry comes from a study of CD8+ T cells in alopecia areata. Findings and caveats of the study: It was less clear whether patients shared TCRs than it was in mice, possibly because of HLA. Resident alphabeta T-cell populations of normal skin are likewise subject to sequencing in scalp samples.

The TCR sequence derives from a human donor with alopecia areata. The V call is TRBV5-6, the J call TRBJ2-7; the D gene could be TRBD1 or TRBD2 (6 bases each). Sequencing was performed on NKG2D-high CD8+ T cells sorted from blood. The DNA of the CDR3 is TGTGCCAGCAGCTGGGGGGCAGAAAGCTCCTACGAGCAGTACTTC. Amino acids: CASSWGAESSYEQYF.